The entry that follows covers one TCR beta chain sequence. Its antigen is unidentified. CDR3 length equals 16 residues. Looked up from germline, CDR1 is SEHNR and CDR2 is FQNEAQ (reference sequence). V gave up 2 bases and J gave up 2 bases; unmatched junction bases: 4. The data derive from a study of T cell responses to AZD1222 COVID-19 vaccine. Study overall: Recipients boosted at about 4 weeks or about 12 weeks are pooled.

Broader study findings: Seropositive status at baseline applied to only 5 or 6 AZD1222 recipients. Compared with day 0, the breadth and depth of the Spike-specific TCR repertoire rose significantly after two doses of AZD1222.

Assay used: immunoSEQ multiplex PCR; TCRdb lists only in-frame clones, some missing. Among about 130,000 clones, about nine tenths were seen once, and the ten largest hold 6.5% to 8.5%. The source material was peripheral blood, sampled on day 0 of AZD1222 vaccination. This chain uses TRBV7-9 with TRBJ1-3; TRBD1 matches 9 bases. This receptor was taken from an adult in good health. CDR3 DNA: TGTGCCAGCAGCTTAAGGGGGACAGGGACTGGAAACACCATATATTTT. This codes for CASSLRGTGTGNTIYF.